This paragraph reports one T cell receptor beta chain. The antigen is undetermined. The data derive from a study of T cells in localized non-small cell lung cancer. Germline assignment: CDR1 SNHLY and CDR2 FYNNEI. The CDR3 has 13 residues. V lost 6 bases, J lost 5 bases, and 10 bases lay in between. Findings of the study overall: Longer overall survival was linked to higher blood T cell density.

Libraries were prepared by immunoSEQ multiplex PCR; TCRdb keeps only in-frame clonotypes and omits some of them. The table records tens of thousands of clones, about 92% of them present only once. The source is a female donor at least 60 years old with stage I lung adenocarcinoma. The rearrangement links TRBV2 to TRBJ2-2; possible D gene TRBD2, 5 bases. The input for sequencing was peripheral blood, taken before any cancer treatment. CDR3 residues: CASSEWRTGELFF. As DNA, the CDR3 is TGTGCCAGCAGCGAATGGAGGACCGGGGAGCTGTTTTTT.